The table lists the clone carrying this T cell receptor beta chain with a few counts. The data belong to a study of control samples from healthy donors and cancer patients. The repertoire was sequenced with immunoSEQ multiplex PCR; TCRdb's copy has only in-frame clones and lacks some. The sample holds about 18,000 clones; roughly 80% are singletons and the top ten take 29%. J was trimmed by 6 bases and V by 4 bases; bases with no gene match: 6. CDR1 and CDR2 (germline): SGHTA, FQGNSA. This CDR3 is built from 15 residues. This TCR was sampled from a man older than 75 with head and neck cancer. This chain links TRBV7-2 with TRBJ1-2; 12 nucleotides match TRBD1. The specimen was PBMCs. Written as DNA, the CDR3 is TGTGCCAGCAGCTCCCGGGGACAGGGGGCAGATGGCTACACCTTC. This translates into CASSSRGQGADGYTF.